The clone carrying this T cell receptor beta chain has a count of ten or more. Its antigen is not known. V shed 5 bases, J shed 2 bases, and the junction held 4 bases outside the gene matches. This CDR3 region has 15 residues. Germline lookup yields CDR1 SGHTA and CDR2 FQGTGA. The data derive from a study of post-analysis software for immune sequencing data. About the research overall: Relapsing-remitting, secondary progressive and progressive-relapsing forms made up the multiple sclerosis disease courses. Study conclusions and caveats: Normalized Chao1 diversity was significantly lower in multiple sclerosis patients than in controls. The five TRBV segments detected at higher frequency in patients than in controls included TRBV5-6, TRBV5-1 and TRBV20-1. Under the F measure, samples that were prepared in one batch clustered strongly together.

Unique molecular identifiers were present in the TCR beta cDNA libraries. The authors obtained roughly 0.5 million cDNA molecules from approximately 0.91 to 9.4 million T cells. TCRdb independently ran MiXCR on the PCR reads; one entry per CDR3 protein. The profile shows some 240,000 distinct CDR3 sequences, 36% of them singletons. This receptor was identified in a girl between 10 and 17 years old with multiple sclerosis. Material: blood. The chain is built from TRBV7-3 and TRBJ2-3, with TRBD2 matching over 10 bases. The CDR3: CASSPSGRATDTQYF. The CDR3 DNA reads as TGTGCCAGCAGCCCAAGCGGGAGGGCCACAGATACGCAGTATTTT.